This T cell receptor beta chain was captured in a study of long-term antiretroviral therapy in people with HIV. Study findings and constraints: With ART, diversity went up but was still lower than in transplant donor controls.

Participants who had HIV were, without exception, treated in the United States. The samples, holding about 0.95-11 million cryopreserved PBMC, were thawed before DNA extraction was carried out. Run at survey level, the immunoSEQ assay was version v3.0. The method was immunoSEQ multiplex PCR; TCRdb's version includes in-frame clones alone and lacks a portion of them. The sample shows about 25,000 clones, 75% to 85% of them seen only once. As to this clone: Its antigen is not known.

The specimen was unsorted PBMCs, collected 2.9 years after starting antiretroviral therapy. This TCR was sampled from a man aged 45-60 years with HIV.

Here the CDR3 DNA reads TGCAGCGTTGAAAGGGGTTCCCCCACAGATACGCAGTATTTT. Protein: CSVERGSPTDTQYF. The rearrangement joins TRBV29-1 to TRBJ2-3; possible D gene TRBD1, 5 bases. Germline V gene lookup returns CDR1 SQVTM and CDR2 ANQGSEA. The V end lost 2 bases, the J end lost 2 bases, and 11 bases lay between the germline ends. CDR3 length equals 14 residues.